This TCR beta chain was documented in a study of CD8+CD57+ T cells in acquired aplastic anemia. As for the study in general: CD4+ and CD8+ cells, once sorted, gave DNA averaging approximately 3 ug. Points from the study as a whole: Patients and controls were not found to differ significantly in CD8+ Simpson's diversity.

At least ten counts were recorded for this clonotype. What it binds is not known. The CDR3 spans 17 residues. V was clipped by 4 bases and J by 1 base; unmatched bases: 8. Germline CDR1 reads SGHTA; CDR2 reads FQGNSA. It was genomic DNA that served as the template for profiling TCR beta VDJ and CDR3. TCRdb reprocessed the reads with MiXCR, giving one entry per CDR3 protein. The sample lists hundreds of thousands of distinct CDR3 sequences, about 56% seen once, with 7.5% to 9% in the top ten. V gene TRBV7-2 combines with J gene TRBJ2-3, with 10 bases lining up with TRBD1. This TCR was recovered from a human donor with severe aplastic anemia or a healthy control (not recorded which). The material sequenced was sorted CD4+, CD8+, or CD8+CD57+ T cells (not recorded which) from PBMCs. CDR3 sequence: CASSSTGTGDRTDTQYF. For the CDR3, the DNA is TGTGCCAGCAGCTCGACCGGGACAGGGGATCGCACAGATACGCAGTATTTT. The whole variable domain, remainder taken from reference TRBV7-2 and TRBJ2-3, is GAGVSQSPSNKVTEKGKDVELRCDPISGHTALYWYRQSLGQGLEFLIYFQGNSAPDKSGLPSDRFSAERTGGSVSTLTIQRTQQEDSAVYLCASSSTGTGDRTDTQYFGPGTRLTVL.